Listed below are T cell receptor beta chains from one sample, sequenced in a study of blood T cell repertoires in COVID-19. Libraries were prepared by immunoSEQ multiplex PCR; TCRdb keeps only in-frame clonotypes and omits some of them. The data show under 450,000 clones, over 65% seen once. Sequenced sample: peripheral blood. Source of these receptors: a human donor with acute or convalescent COVID-19. The donor label of this sample is uncertain. Each CDR3 is given with its conserved first and last residue. Each record gives: clone size, D gene, V gene, J gene, CDR3 protein, CDR3 DNA. D genes are given only for firm matches. The size field is filled for only some rows; it gives once, few, many or a size class.

>few|TRBD2|TRBV18|TRBJ2-1
CASSRPLAGGHNEQFF
TGTGCCAGCTCACGCCCACTAGCGGGGGGACACAATGAGCAGTTCTTC
>-|-|TRBV28|TRBJ1-1
CASSSPALITEAFF
TGTGCCAGCAGTTCGCCTGCGTTGATCACTGAAGCTTTCTTT
>-|TRBD1|TRBV30|TRBJ1-2
CAWSPTGTGEGYTF
TGTGCCTGGAGTCCTACCGGGACAGGGGAAGGCTACACCTTC
>-|-|TRBV12-3/TRBV12-4|TRBJ1-5
CASSLISRAQHF
TGTGCCAGCAGTTTAATTAGCCGGGCCCAGCATTTT
>-|TRBD1|TRBV7-6|TRBJ1-4
CASSFSGTGYGKLFF
TGTGCCAGCAGCTTTTCCGGGACAGGGTATGGAAAACTGTTTTTT
>-|-|TRBV6-1|TRBJ2-1
CASSEARGGYNEQFF
TGTGCCAGCAGTGAAGCTCGGGGAGGTTACAATGAGCAGTTCTTC
>few|-|TRBV7-2|TRBJ1-1
CASSFISGGLAEAFF
TGTGCCAGCAGCTTTATATCGGGAGGGCTCGCTGAAGCTTTCTTT
>few|TRBD1|TRBV5-1|TRBJ2-1
CASSATGANNEQFF
TGCGCCAGCAGCGCGACAGGGGCAAACAATGAGCAGTTCTTC
>once|-|TRBV11-2|TRBJ2-3
CASSLQRSADTQYF
TGTGCCAGCAGCTTACAACGGAGCGCAGATACGCAGTATTTT
>-|TRBD1|TRBV24-1|TRBJ2-3
CATSRGTGGITDTQYF
TGTGCCACCAGCAGAGGGACAGGGGGAATTACAGATACGCAGTATTTT
>-|-|TRBV6-5|TRBJ1-5
CASSYSTVGQPQHF
TGTGCCAGCAGTTACTCGACAGTCGGTCAGCCCCAGCATTTT
>few|TRBD2|TRBV11-2|TRBJ2-3
CASSSGLLREVDTQYF
TGTGCCAGCAGTTCGGGTCTTTTGCGGGAGGTCGATACGCAGTATTTT
>-|-|TRBV5-1|TRBJ1-2
CASSLDLGSYGYTF
TGCGCCAGCAGCTTGGATCTGGGGAGCTATGGCTACACCTTC
>-|-|TRBV27|TRBJ1-2
CASSLSLVGGAYGYTF
TGTGCCAGCAGTTTAAGTTTGGTTGGGGGCGCCTATGGCTACACCTTC
>-|TRBD2|TRBV3-1/TRBV3-2|TRBJ2-7
CASSQGLAGVYEQYF
TGTGCCAGCAGCCAAGGACTAGCGGGAGTTTACGAGCAGTACTTC
>-|TRBD1|TRBV3-1/TRBV3-2|TRBJ2-7
CASSSQRTGKPYEQYF
TGTGCCAGCAGCTCTCAAAGGACAGGAAAACCCTACGAGCAGTACTTC
>-|TRBD1|TRBV6-5|TRBJ1-1
CASGTGSNTEAFF
TGTGCCAGCGGGACAGGGAGTAACACTGAAGCTTTCTTT
>-|TRBD1|TRBV29-1|TRBJ2-4
CSVAPARTGIGNIQYF
TGCAGCGTTGCACCTGCGAGGACAGGGATCGGGAACATTCAGTACTTC
>-|TRBD1|TRBV6-1|TRBJ1-2
CASSEVSTGARNYGYTF
TGTGCCAGCAGTGAAGTGTCCACAGGGGCACGGAACTATGGCTACACCTTC
>-|-|TRBV2|TRBJ1-2
CASGQYGYTF
TGTGCCAGCGGACAGTATGGCTACACCTTC
>-|-|TRBV6-1|TRBJ2-5
CASRDRATGETQYF
TGTGCCAGCAGAGATCGGGCTACGGGGGAGACCCAGTACTTC
>-|TRBD2|TRBV7-6|TRBJ2-2
CASSFSRGLATGELFF
TGTGCCAGCAGCTTTAGCAGGGGACTAGCGACCGGGGAGCTGTTTTTT
>-|-|TRBV30|TRBJ1-5
CAWSVSRGGQPQHF
TGTGCCTGGAGTGTATCCCGCGGCGGTCAGCCCCAGCATTTT
>-|-|TRBV18|TRBJ1-5
CASSLRDNQPQHF
TGTGCCAGCTCACTGAGGGACAATCAGCCCCAGCATTTT
>-|-|TRBV20-1|TRBJ1-5
CSASGQNQPQHF
TGCAGTGCTAGTGGACAAAATCAGCCCCAGCATTTT
>-|-|TRBV7-2|TRBJ2-3
CASSLRGGLGDTQYF
TGTGCCAGCAGCTTAAGGGGGGGCCTTGGGGATACGCAGTATTTT
>-|-|TRBV5-8|TRBJ2-6
CASSVWRGGHVSSGANVLTF
TGTGCCAGCAGCGTATGGAGGGGGGGACACGTCTCTTCTGGGGCCAACGTCCTGACTTTC
>-|-|TRBV5-1|TRBJ1-1
CASSWGANTEAFF
TGCGCCAGCAGTTGGGGAGCTAACACTGAAGCTTTCTTT
>-|TRBD2|TRBV2|TRBJ2-1
CASSLGLATNEQFF
TGTGCCAGCAGTTTGGGACTAGCGACGAATGAGCAGTTCTTC
>-|TRBD1|TRBV24-1|TRBJ2-5
CASNRGQETQYF
TGTGCCTCGAACAGGGGGCAAGAGACCCAGTACTTC
>once|TRBD1|TRBV28|TRBJ1-2
CASSSLGPDRGSRGYTF
TGTGCCAGCAGTTCCTTGGGTCCGGACAGGGGTTCAAGGGGCTACACCTTC
>-|TRBD1|TRBV5-1|TRBJ1-4
CASSLEEGAATNEKLFF
TGCGCCAGCAGCTTGGAGGAGGGGGCAGCAACTAATGAAAAACTGTTTTTT
>-|-|TRBV12-3/TRBV12-4|TRBJ1-2
CASSAGQINGYTF
TGTGCCAGCAGTGCCGGACAGATTAATGGCTACACCTTC
>-|-|TRBV19|TRBJ1-1
CASSRGSEAFF
TGTGCCAGTAGTCGGGGTTCTGAAGCTTTCTTT
>-|TRBD1|TRBV12-5|TRBJ2-2
CASGLSLTGSNTGELFF
TGTGCTAGTGGATTATCTCTGACAGGGTCGAACACCGGGGAGCTGTTTTTT
>once|-|TRBV28|TRBJ1-2
CASSLGAYGYTF
TGTGCCAGCAGTTTGGGCGCCTATGGCTACACCTTC
>-|-|TRBV18|TRBJ1-5
CASSPDNISNQPQHF
TGTGCCAGCTCACCAGATAACATTAGCAATCAGCCCCAGCATTTT
>-|TRBD2|TRBV30|TRBJ2-1
CAWSVRLAFNEQFF
TGTGCCTGGAGTGTCCGACTAGCCTTCAATGAGCAGTTCTTC
>few|TRBD2|TRBV27|TRBJ2-7
CASSLGTSGSYEQYF
TGTGCCAGCAGTCTAGGGACTAGCGGGAGTTACGAGCAGTACTTC
>-|-|TRBV7-8|TRBJ2-1
CATAGTGSYNEQFF
TGTGCCACTGCCGGGACTGGATCCTACAATGAGCAGTTCTTC
>-|TRBD2|TRBV11-2|TRBJ2-1
CASSLGLAGVREQFF
TGTGCCAGCAGCTTAGGATTAGCGGGAGTTCGTGAGCAGTTCTTC
>-|-|TRBV11-2|TRBJ2-2
CASSLSPGRTGELFF
TGTGCCAGCAGCTTAAGTCCAGGGAGGACCGGGGAGCTGTTTTTT
>-|TRBD2|TRBV5-1|TRBJ2-7
CASSLDLAVYEQYF
TGCGCCAGCAGCTTGGATCTAGCGGTCTACGAGCAGTACTTC
>-|-|TRBV27|TRBJ1-2
CASSPRTVNYGYTF
TGTGCCAGCAGTCCTCGGACAGTTAACTATGGCTACACCTTC
>few|-|TRBV29-1|TRBJ1-2
CSVVGQGYGYTF
TGCAGCGTTGTGGGGCAGGGCTATGGCTACACCTTC
>-|TRBD2|TRBV3-1/TRBV3-2|TRBJ2-1
CASSQDGALAGGDEQFF
TGTGCCAGCAGCCAAGATGGGGCATTAGCGGGAGGGGATGAGCAGTTCTTC
>-|-|TRBV3-1/TRBV3-2|TRBJ2-1
CASSQVGNRNEQFF
TGTGCCAGCAGCCAGGTGGGGAACAGGAATGAGCAGTTCTTC
>-|-|TRBV6-6|TRBJ2-2
CASSPNGLSYTGELFF
TGTGCCAGCAGCCCGAACGGACTCTCCTACACCGGGGAGCTGTTTTTT
>-|-|TRBV27|TRBJ2-1
CASSLFLQGNEQFF
TGTGCCAGCAGTTTATTCCTCCAGGGAAATGAGCAGTTCTTC
>-|-|TRBV28|TRBJ1-2
CASSFVTTYGYTF
TGTGCCAGCAGTTTTGTGACTACCTATGGCTACACCTTC
>few|TRBD1|TRBV2|TRBJ1-5
CASSGGQYSNQPQHF
TGTGCCAGCAGCGGGGGACAGTATAGCAATCAGCCCCAGCATTTT
>-|-|TRBV19|TRBJ2-6
CASNPGLRSSGANVLTF
TGTGCCAGTAACCCGGGACTCCGGAGCTCTGGGGCCAACGTCCTGACTTTC
>-|-|TRBV7-2|TRBJ1-2
CASSLRRGDGYTF
TGTGCCAGCAGCTTACGCAGGGGTGATGGCTACACCTTC
>-|TRBD2|TRBV2|TRBJ2-7
CASRVGTSGRLSLAKDTSF
TGTGCCAGCAGAGTAGGGACTAGCGGGAGGCTGAGCCTGGCTAAGGATACAAGTTTC
>many|TRBD1|TRBV6-6|TRBJ1-4
CASSLKTGRNEKLFF
TGTGCCAGCAGTTTGAAGACAGGGCGTAATGAAAAACTGTTTTTT
>-|-|TRBV12-5|TRBJ1-6
CASAEYNSPLHF
TGTGCTAGCGCCGAGTATAATTCACCCCTCCACTTT
>-|-|TRBV3-1/TRBV3-2|TRBJ1-3
CASSQPGVGGNTIYF
TGTGCCAGCAGCCAACCAGGGGTTGGTGGAAACACCATATATTTT
>-|-|TRBV19|TRBJ1-2
CASSPGGSIVGYTF
TGTGCCAGTTCCCCCGGAGGCTCAATCGTGGGCTACACCTTC
>-|-|TRBV4-2|TRBJ2-2
CASSQLIGVRGSGELFF
TGTGCCAGCAGCCAACTTATCGGAGTCCGAGGATCCGGGGAGCTGTTTTTT